Following are 22 T cell receptor beta chains from one sample sequenced in a study of metastatic and nonmetastatic thyroid tumors. Prior to thyroid surgery, none of the patients had received any treatment. From the PCR reads, TCRdb re-called clones with MiXCR. This table has tens of thousands of clones, approximately 15% appearing once. Sequencing was done on a sample of blood. The receptors were gathered from a male donor with papillary thyroid cancer or a benign thyroid nodule (not recorded which). Some clones in this sample may be carry-over from other donors' samples.

This clone was detected ten times or more. The chain couples TRBV20-1 to TRBJ2-7, with 8 bases matching TRBD2. Trimming removed 2 bases from V and 3 bases from J; junction bases left unmatched: 9. The germline CDR1 and CDR2 sequences are DFQATT and SNEGSKA (reference sequence). CDR3 size: 15 residues. Here the CDR3 reads CSARNSGTSVYEQYV. CDR3 coding DNA: TGCAGTGCTAGAAACTCCGGGACTAGTGTCTACGAGCAGTACGTC.

This clone was recorded many times. The CDR3 DNA reads as TGTGCCAGCAGTTACACGGACAGGGGTAACTATGGCTACACCTTC. Its protein is CASSYTDRGNYGYTF. The chain has TRBV6-6 and TRBJ1-2, with TRBD1 matching 9 bases. Trimming cost V 2 bases and J 1 base; bases outside gene matches: 2. CDR3 size: 15 residues. Germline CDR1 and CDR2: MNHNY and SVGAGI (reference sequence).

This clone was seen many times. The V gene is TRBV11-2, the J gene TRBJ1-2; 12 bases fit TRBD1. There are 17 residues in the CDR3. Unmatched junction bases numbered 8, after V lost 2 bases and J lost 4 bases. Germline V CDR1 and CDR2: SGHAT, FQNNGV. The CDR3 DNA sequence: TGTGCCAGCAGCTTAATGGGACAGGGGGCAGGCTCCTATGGCTACACCTTC. Translating it yields CASSLMGQGAGSYGYTF.

Many counts were recorded for this clone. V is TRBV25-1 and J is TRBJ2-1; 11 bases agree with TRBD2. Trimming cost V 4 bases and J 10 bases; bases outside gene matches: 12. CDR1 MGHDK and CDR2 SYGVNS come from the germline V gene. CDR3 length equals 16 residues. The CDR3 DNA follows: TGTGCCAGCAGTGGACCGGGACTAGCGGTTTGGGGGGAGCAGTTCTTC. Its protein product is CASSGPGLAVWGEQFF. Supplemented by reference TRBV25-1 and TRBJ2-1, the full variable domain reads EADIYQTPRYLVIGTGKKITLECSQTMGHDKMYWYQQDPGMELHLIHYSYGVNSTEKGDLSSESTVSRIRTEHFPLTLESARPSHTSQYLCASSGPGLAVWGEQFFGPGTRLTVL.

The chain combines TRBV28 with TRBJ1-2; D possibly corresponds to TRBD1 (5 bases). V gave up 7 bases and J gave up 9 bases, with 18 bases separating them. Germline V gene data show CDR1 as MDHEN and CDR2 as SYDVKM. This CDR3 region has 13 residues. CDR3 DNA sequence: TGTGCCAGCACTCTGGGGCAGGTCGCTTGCTACACCTTC. The encoded protein is CASTLGQVACYTF.

This clone appeared many times. A much more abundant neighbour one base away suggests this may be a read error. The conserved phenylalanine or tryptophan normally closing the CDR3 is absent here, so this likely arose from a read error. The limits of the CDR3 on the DNA are not certain, so only TCRdb's listed CDR3 is given. This chain uses TRBV24-1 with TRBJ1-2; the table's TRBD1 call for D was not verified on the DNA. The CDR3 has 10 residues if both end residues are counted. CDR1 is KGHDR and CDR2 is SFDVKD in the germline V gene. The CDR3 sequence: CATTPSAVGA.

This clone was seen at least ten times. The V call is TRBV3-1, the J call TRBJ2-1; D is undetermined. Germline V gives CDR1 LGHDT, CDR2 YNNKEL (reference sequence). This CDR3 is 14 amino acids long. Trimming pared 4 bases from V and 0 bases from J, leaving 7 bases between. The CDR3 region has the DNA TGTGCCAGCAGCCCCTACAGCTCCTACAATGAGCAGTTCTTC. This translates into CASSPYSSYNEQFF.

This clone was picked up many times. This chain joins TRBV19 and TRBJ2-1, with 7 bases fitting TRBD2. This CDR3 is 15 amino acids long. V dropped 4 bases and J dropped 8; count of bases not matched to a gene: 11. Per the germline V gene, CDR1 is LNHDA and CDR2 is SQIVND (reference sequence). CDR3 residues: CASSNFGGSSYEQFF. CDR3 nucleotides: TGTGCCAGTAGTAACTTCGGGGGGAGCTCCTATGAGCAGTTCTTC. The complete variable domain, with remaining parts taken from reference TRBV19 and TRBJ2-1, reads DGGITQSPKYLFRKEGQNVTLSCEQNLNHDAMYWYRQDPGQGLRLIYYSQIVNDFQKGDIAEGYSVSREKKESFPLTVTSAQKNPTAFYLCASSNFGGSSYEQFFGPGTRLTVL.

This clone was found many times. This chain connects TRBV6-2 or TRBV6-3 to TRBJ2-3; 10 nucleotides line up with TRBD2. Germline V gives CDR1 MNHEY, CDR2 SVGEGT. V dropped 7 bases and J dropped 3; count of bases not matched to a gene: 16. This CDR3 region has 18 residues. CDR3 residues: CASTWGASGSTSTDTQYF. The CDR3 DNA reads as TGTGCCAGCACTTGGGGGGCTAGCGGGAGTACTTCGACAGATACGCAGTATTTT.

This clone was seen at least ten times. V is TRBV9 and J is TRBJ2-1; tentatively, D is TRBD1 or TRBD2 (5 bases each). V shed 0 bases and J shed 8 bases, with 9 bases lying between them. CDR1 is SGDLS and CDR2 is YYNGEE in the germline V gene. CDR3 length equals 13 residues. The CDR3 bases are TGTGCCAGCAGCGTAGAGTTGGGGGATGAGCAGTTCTTC. Translating it yields CASSVELGDEQFF. The complete variable domain, with remaining parts taken from reference TRBV9 and TRBJ2-1, reads DSGVTQTPKHLITATGQRVTLRCSPRSGDLSVYWYQQSLDQGLQFLIQYYNGEERAKGNILERFSAQQFPDLHSELNLSSLELGDSALYFCASSVELGDEQFFGPGTRLTVL.

This clone appeared many times. V and J are TRBV24-1 and TRBJ2-1, with D hard to call. The CDR3 runs 16 residues. From germline, CDR1 is KGHDR and CDR2 SFDVKD. Trimming removed 3 bases from V and 0 bases from J, with 11 bases in between. The CDR3 loop is CATSDAAGASYNEQFF. The CDR3 DNA reads TGTGCCACCAGTGATGCCGCAGGAGCCTCCTACAATGAGCAGTTCTTC.

The sample holds many counts of this clone. The chain has TRBV28 and TRBJ1-2, with 9 bases matching TRBD1. The CDR3 consists of 15 residues. Per the germline V gene, CDR1 is MDHEN and CDR2 is SYDVKM. The junction had 12 bases not matched to a gene; V was cut back by 8 bases and J by 5 bases. The CDR3 is CASVSPGQGIYGYTF. As DNA, the CDR3 is TGTGCCAGCGTAAGCCCGGGACAGGGAATATATGGCTACACCTTC.

Many counts were recorded for this clone. V usage is TRBV24-1 and J usage is TRBJ1-2; 7 bases agree with TRBD1. V trimming: 4 bases; J trimming: 7 bases; junction bases outside the gene matches: 2. Germline V lookup: CDR1 KGHDR, CDR2 SFDVKD. There are 12 residues in the CDR3. CDR3 DNA sequence: TGTGCCACCAGTGAACGGACAGGTGGCTACACCTTC. This gives the protein CATSERTGGYTF.

The chain joins TRBV20-1 to TRBJ2-7; TRBD2 agrees at 13 bases. The CDR3 extends over 14 amino acids. V dropped 5 bases and J dropped 2; count of bases not matched to a gene: 3. From germline, CDR1 is DFQATT and CDR2 SNEGSKA (reference sequence). In nucleotides, the CDR3 is TGCAGTGCTCCCGGACTAGCGGGGGCCTACGAGCAGTACTTC. The encoded protein is CSAPGLAGAYEQYF.

At least ten counts were recorded for this clone. The rearrangement links TRBV7-2 to TRBJ1-2, with 10 bases fitting TRBD1. With 4 bases clipped from V and 8 bases from J, the junction kept 4 bases outside the gene matches. The CDR3 loop spans 13 amino acids. Per the germline V gene, CDR1 is SGHTA and CDR2 is FQGNSA. As DNA, the CDR3 is TGTGCCAGCAGCTCGGGACAGGGGTTCGGCTACACCTTC. The encoded protein is CASSSGQGFGYTF. Drawing the rest from reference TRBV7-2 and TRBJ1-2, the complete variable domain is GAGVSQSPSNKVTEKGKDVELRCDPISGHTALYWYRQSLGQGLEFLIYFQGNSAPDKSGLPSDRFSAERTGGSVSTLTIQRTQQEDSAVYLCASSSGQGFGYTFGSGTRLTVV.

This clone was detected many times. The V gene is TRBV7-3, the J gene TRBJ2-3, with TRBD2 matching 11 bases. CDR1 is SGHTA, CDR2 FQGTGA, per germline. There are 15 residues in the CDR3. The V segment lost 5 bases and the J segment 2 bases; nucleotides outside the gene matches: 3. CDR3 region: CASSLAGGSTDTQYF. In nucleotides, the CDR3 is TGTGCCAGCAGCCTAGCGGGAGGATCCACAGATACGCAGTATTTT.

V gene TRBV4-1 combines with J gene TRBJ2-3; D ambiguous. The CDR3 has 18 residues. Trimming pared 5 bases from V and 5 bases from J, leaving 26 bases between. Germline V CDR1 and CDR2: MGHRA, YSYEKL. CDR3 sequence (DNA): TGCGCCAGCAGCTTGGTCTCGGGCTCGAGCGTTTGGGAAGATACGCAGTATTTT. Translating it yields CASSLVSGSSVWEDTQYF.

This clone was found many times. The chain combines TRBV20-1 with TRBJ2-1, with a tentative D call TRBD2 (5 bases). Germline CDR1 reads DFQATT; CDR2 reads SNEGSKA (reference sequence). The V and J ends lost 2 bases and 4 bases respectively, with 12 bases between them. The CDR3 length is 14 residues. The CDR3 DNA reads TGCAGTGCTAGACCGGACTCTTCGTACAATGAGCAGTTCTTC. This encodes CSARPDSSYNEQFF.

The rearrangement links TRBV6-4 to TRBJ1-1; no firm D call. With 5 bases removed from V and 4 bases from J, the gap between germline ends came to 14 bases. CDR3 length equals 14 residues. In germline, CDR1 is MRHNA, CDR2 SNTAGT. The CDR3 reads CASSYTSRSTEAFF. CDR3 coding DNA: TGTGCCAGCAGTTACACCTCAAGGTCCACTGAAGCTTTCTTT.

This clone was recorded at least ten times. Other DNA variants within this sample encode the same CDR3. This chain links TRBV30 with TRBJ1-6; the D is unclear. Per the germline V gene, CDR1 is GTSNPN and CDR2 is SVGIG (reference sequence). The CDR3 runs to 14 residues. V gave up 3 bases and J gave up 0 bases, with 6 bases separating them. The CDR3 nucleotides read TGTGCCTGGAGGGGGAGCTCCTATAATTCACCCCTCCACTTT. It encodes CAWRGSSYNSPLHF.

This sequence joins TRBV7-2 and TRBJ2-7, with D possibly matching TRBD1 (5 bases). The CDR3 consists of 13 residues. Germline V gene sequence: CDR1 SGHTA, CDR2 FQGNSA. V was shortened by 3 bases and J by 7 bases, with 13 bases between the two germline ends. The CDR3 nucleotides read TGTGCCAGCAGCTTTGGGGCCAGTGGGGAGCAGTACTTC. Residues: CASSFGASGEQYF.

There are many counts of this clone. This chain connects TRBV5-6 to TRBJ2-1, with unresolved D. This CDR3 contains 11 residues. V lost 4 bases to trimming and J lost 3 bases, with 2 bases between them. Germline CDR1 SGHDT, CDR2 YYEEEE. This chain's CDR3 is CASSLYNEQFF. As DNA, the CDR3 is TGTGCCAGCAGCCTCTACAATGAGCAGTTCTTC.